This entry describes one T cell receptor beta chain. Its antigen is still unknown. This CDR3 spans 16 amino acids. Germline CDR1 and CDR2: MNHEY and SMNVEV (reference sequence). Between the trimmed V and J ends, which lost 5 bases and 2 bases, there was a span of 17 bases. The entry originates in a study of cytomegalovirus exposure and HLA in healthy donors. Study observations and caveats: Cytomegalovirus association was assigned to more than 150 TCR beta chains. Most TCR sequences showed up rarely, but some public TCRs showed up in many donors.

Here immunoSEQ multiplex PCR was the method, and the copy in TCRdb shows in-frame clones only, minus some. The sample records some 75,000 clones, approximately 96% being singletons. Sequenced: PBMCs. The chain uses TRBV27 and TRBJ2-3; D perhaps matches TRBD2 (6 bases). This receptor was obtained from a woman aged 18-29 years in good health and CMV-seronegative. CDR3 DNA: TGTGCCAGCAGTGCGGGAATCAGGCGGGCCACAGATACGCAGTATTTT. Translating gives CASSAGIRRATDTQYF.